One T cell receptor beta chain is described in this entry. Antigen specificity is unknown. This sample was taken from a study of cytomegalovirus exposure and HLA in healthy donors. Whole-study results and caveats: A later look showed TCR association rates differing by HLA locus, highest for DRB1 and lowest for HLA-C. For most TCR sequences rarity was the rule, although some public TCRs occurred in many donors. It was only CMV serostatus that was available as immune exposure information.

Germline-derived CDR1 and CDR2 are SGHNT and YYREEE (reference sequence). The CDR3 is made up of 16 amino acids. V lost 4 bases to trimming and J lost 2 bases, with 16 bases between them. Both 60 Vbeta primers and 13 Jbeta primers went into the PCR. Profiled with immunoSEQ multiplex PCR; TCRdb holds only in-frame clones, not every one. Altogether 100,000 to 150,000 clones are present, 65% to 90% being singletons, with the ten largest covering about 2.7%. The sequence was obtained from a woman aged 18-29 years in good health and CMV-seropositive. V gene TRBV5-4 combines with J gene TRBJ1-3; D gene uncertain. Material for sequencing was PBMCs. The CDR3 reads CASSPSPTATGNTIYF. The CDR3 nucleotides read TGTGCCAGCAGCCCATCGCCTACAGCAACTGGAAACACCATATATTTT.